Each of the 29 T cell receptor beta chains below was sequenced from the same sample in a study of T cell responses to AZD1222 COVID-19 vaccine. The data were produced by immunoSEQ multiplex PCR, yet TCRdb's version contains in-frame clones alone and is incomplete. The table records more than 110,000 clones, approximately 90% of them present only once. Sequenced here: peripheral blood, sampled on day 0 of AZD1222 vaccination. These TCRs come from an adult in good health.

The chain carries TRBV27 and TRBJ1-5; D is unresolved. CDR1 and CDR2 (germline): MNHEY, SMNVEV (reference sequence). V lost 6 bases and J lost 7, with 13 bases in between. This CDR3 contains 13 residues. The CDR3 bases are TGTGCCAGCAGCATCCGGACGGGGCAGCCCCAGCATTTT. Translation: CASSIRTGQPQHF.

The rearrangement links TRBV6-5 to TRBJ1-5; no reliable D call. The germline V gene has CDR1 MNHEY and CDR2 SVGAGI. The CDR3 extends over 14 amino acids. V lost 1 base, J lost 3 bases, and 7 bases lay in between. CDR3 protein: CASSYLENNQPQHF. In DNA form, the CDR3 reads TGTGCCAGCAGTTACTTGGAGAACAATCAGCCCCAGCATTTT.

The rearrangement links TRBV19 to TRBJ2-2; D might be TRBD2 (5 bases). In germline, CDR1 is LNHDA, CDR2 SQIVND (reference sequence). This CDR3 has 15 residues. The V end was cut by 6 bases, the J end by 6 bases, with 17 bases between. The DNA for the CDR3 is TGTGCCAGTAGGGCCCAGCTAGCACATCCCGGGGAGCTGTTTTTT. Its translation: CASRAQLAHPGELFF.

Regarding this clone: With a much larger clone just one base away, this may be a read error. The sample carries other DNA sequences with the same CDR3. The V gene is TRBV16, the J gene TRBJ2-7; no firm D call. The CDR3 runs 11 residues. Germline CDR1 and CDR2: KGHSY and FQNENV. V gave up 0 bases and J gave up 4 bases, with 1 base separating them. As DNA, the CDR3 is TGTGCCAGCAGCCAATCTTACGAGCAGTACTTC. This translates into CASSQSYEQYF.

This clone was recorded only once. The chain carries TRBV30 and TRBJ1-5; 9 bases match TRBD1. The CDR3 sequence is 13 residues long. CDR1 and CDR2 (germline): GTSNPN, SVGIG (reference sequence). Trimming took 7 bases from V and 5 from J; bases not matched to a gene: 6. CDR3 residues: CAFRDRVDQPQHF. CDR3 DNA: TGTGCCTTTAGGGACAGGGTGGATCAGCCCCAGCATTTT. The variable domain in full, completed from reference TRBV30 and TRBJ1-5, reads SQTIHQWPATLVQPVGSPLSLECTVEGTSNPNLYWYRQAAGRGLQLLFYSVGIGQISSEVPQNLSASRPQDRQFILSSKKLLLSDSGFYLCAFRDRVDQPQHFGDGTRLSIL.

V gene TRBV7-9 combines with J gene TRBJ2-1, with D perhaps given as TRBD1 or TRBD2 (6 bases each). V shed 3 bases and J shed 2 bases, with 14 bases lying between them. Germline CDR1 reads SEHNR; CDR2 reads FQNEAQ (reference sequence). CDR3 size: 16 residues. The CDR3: CASSFVADSPYNEQFF. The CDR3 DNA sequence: TGTGCCAGCAGCTTCGTAGCGGACAGCCCCTACAATGAGCAGTTCTTC.

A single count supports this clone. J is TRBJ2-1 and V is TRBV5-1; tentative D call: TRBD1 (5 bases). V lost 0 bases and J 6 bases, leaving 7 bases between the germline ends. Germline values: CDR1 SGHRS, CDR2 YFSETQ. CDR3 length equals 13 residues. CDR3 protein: CASSLGQINEQFF. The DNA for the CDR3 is TGCGCCAGCAGCTTGGGACAGATCAATGAGCAGTTCTTC.

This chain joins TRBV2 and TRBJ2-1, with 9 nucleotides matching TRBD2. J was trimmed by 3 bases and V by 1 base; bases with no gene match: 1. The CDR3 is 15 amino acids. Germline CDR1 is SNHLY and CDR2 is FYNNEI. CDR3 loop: CASSEGSGSYNEQFF. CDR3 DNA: TGTGCCAGCAGTGAAGGTAGCGGGAGCTACAATGAGCAGTTCTTC.

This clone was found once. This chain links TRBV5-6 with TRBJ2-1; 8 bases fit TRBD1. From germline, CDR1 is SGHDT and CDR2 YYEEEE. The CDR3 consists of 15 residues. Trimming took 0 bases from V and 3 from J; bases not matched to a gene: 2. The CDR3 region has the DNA TGTGCCAGCAGCTTGGGTGGGACAGGCTACAATGAGCAGTTCTTC. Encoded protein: CASSLGGTGYNEQFF.

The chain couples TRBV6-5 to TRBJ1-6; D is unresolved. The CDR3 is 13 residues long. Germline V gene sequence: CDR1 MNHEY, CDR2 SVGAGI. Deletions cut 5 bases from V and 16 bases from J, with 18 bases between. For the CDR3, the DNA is TGTGCCAGCAGTCTTGCCAGACCTCCTATTCTCCACTTT. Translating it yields CASSLARPPILHF.

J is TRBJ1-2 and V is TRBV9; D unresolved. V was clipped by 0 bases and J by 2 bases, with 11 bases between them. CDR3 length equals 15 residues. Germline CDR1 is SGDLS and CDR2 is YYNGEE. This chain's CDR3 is CASSVEVGLNYGYTF. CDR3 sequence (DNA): TGTGCCAGCAGCGTAGAGGTGGGATTGAACTATGGCTACACCTTC.

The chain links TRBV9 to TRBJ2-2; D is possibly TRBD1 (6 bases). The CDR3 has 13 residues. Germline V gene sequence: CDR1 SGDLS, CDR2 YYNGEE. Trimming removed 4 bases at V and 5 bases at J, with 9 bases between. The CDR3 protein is CASSSRGTGELFF. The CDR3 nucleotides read TGTGCCAGCAGCTCCAGGGGTACCGGGGAGCTGTTTTTT.

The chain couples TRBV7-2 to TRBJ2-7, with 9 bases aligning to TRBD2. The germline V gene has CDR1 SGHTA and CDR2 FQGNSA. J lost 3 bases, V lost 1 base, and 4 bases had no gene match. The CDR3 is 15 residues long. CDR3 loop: CASSLGAGGVYEQYF. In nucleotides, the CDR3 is TGTGCCAGCAGCTTAGGGGCGGGAGGGGTCTACGAGCAGTACTTC.

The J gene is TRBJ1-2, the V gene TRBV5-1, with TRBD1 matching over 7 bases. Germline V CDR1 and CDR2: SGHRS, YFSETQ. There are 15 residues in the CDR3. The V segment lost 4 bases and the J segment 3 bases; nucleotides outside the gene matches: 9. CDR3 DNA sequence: TGCGCCAGCAGCCCAGGGCCAGGGGGTGACTATGGCTACACCTTC. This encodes CASSPGPGGDYGYTF. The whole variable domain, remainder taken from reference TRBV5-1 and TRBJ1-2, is KAGVTQTPRYLIKTRGQQVTLSCSPISGHRSVSWYQQTPGQGLQFLFEYFSETQRNKGNFPGRFSGRQFSNSRSEMNVSTLELGDSALYLCASSPGPGGDYGYTFGSGTRLTVV.

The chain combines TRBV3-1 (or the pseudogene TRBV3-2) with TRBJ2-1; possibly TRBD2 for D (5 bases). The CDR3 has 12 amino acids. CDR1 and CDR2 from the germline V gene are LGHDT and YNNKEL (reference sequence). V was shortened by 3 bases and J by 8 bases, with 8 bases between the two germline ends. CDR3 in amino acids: CASSQRVYEQFF. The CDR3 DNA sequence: TGTGCCAGCAGCCAGAGGGTCTATGAGCAGTTCTTC.

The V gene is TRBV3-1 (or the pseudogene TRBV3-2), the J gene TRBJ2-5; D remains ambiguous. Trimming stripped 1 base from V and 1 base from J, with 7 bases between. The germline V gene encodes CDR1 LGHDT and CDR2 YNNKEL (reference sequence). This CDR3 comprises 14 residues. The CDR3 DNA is TGTGCCAGCAGCCAAGTGAACGCCCAAGAGACCCAGTACTTC. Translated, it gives CASSQVNAQETQYF.

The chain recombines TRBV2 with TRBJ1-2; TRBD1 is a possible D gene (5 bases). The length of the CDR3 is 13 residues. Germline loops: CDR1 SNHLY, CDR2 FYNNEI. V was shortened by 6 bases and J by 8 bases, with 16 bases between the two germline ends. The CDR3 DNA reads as TGTGCCAGCAGCCGGGGAGGGGAGTACGGCTACACCTTC. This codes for CASSRGGEYGYTF.

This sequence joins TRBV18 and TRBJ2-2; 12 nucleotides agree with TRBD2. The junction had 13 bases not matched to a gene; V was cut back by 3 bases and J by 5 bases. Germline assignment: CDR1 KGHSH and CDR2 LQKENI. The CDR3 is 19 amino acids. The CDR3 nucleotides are TGTGCCAGCTCACCTCTCACCAGACTAGCGGGAGTTAGTACCGGGGAGCTGTTTTTT. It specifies CASSPLTRLAGVSTGELFF.

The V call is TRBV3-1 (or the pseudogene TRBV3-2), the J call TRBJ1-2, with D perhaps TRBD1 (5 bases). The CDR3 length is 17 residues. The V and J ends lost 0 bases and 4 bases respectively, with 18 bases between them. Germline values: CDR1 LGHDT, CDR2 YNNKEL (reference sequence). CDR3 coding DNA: TGTGCCAGCAGCCAAGAGGGGCACGCAAAGGCCCTCTATGGCTACACCTTC. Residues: CASSQEGHAKALYGYTF.

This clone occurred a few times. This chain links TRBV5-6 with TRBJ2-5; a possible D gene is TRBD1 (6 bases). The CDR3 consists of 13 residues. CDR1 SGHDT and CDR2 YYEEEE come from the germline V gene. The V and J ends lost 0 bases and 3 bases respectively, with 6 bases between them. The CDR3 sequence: CASSLDREETQYF. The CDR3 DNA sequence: TGTGCCAGCAGCTTGGACAGGGAAGAGACCCAGTACTTC.

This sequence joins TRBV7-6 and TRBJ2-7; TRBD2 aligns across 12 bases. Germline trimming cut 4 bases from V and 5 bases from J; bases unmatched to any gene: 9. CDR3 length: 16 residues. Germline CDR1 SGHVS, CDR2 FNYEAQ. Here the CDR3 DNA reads TGTGCCAGCAGCTCATCCTCGGGACTAGCGGGCCACGAGCAGTACTTC. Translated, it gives CASSSSSGLAGHEQYF.

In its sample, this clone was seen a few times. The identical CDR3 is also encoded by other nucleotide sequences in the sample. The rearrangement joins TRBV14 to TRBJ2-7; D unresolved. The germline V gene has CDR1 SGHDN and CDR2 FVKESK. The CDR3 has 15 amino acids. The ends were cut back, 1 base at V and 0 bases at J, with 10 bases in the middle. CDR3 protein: CASSQGSGFSYEQYF. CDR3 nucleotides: TGTGCCAGCAGCCAAGGCTCCGGGTTCTCCTACGAGCAGTACTTC. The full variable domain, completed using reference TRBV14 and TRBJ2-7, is EAGVTQFPSHSVIEKGQTVTLRCDPISGHDNLYWYRRVMGKEIKFLLHFVKESKQDESGMPNNRFLAERTGGTYSTLKVQPAELEDSGVYFCASSQGSGFSYEQYFGPGTRLTVT.

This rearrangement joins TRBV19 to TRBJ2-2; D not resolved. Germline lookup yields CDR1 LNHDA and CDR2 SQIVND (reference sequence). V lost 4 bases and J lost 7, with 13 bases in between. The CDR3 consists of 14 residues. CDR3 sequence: CASSRPPKLGELFF. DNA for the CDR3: TGTGCCAGTAGTAGACCCCCCAAGCTCGGGGAGCTGTTTTTT. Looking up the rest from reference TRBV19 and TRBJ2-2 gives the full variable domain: DGGITQSPKYLFRKEGQNVTLSCEQNLNHDAMYWYRQDPGQGLRLIYYSQIVNDFQKGDIAEGYSVSREKKESFPLTVTSAQKNPTAFYLCASSRPPKLGELFFGEGSRLTVL.

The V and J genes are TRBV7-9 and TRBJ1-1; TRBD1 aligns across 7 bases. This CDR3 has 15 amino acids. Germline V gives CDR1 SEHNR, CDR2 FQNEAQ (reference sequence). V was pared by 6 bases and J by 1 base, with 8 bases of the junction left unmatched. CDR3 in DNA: TGTGCCAGCAGTTTAAGGTCAGGGGGGAACACTGAAGCTTTCTTT. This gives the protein CASSLRSGGNTEAFF.

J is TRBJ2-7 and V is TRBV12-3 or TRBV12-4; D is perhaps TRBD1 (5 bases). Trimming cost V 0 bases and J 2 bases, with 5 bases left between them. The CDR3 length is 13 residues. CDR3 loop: CASSLATAYEQYF. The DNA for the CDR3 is TGTGCCAGCAGTTTAGCGACAGCCTACGAGCAGTACTTC.

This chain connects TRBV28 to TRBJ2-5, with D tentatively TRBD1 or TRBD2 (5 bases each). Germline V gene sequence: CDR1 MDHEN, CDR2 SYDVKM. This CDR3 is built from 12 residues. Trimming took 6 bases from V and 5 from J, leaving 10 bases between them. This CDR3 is CASSLGTETQYF. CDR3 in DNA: TGTGCCAGCAGCCTCGGGACGGAGACCCAGTACTTC.

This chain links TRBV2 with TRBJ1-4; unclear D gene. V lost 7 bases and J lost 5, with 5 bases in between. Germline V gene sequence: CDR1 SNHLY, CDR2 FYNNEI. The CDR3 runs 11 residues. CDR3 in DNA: TGTGCCAGCATTAGGAATGAAAAACTGTTTTTT. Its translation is CASIRNEKLFF.

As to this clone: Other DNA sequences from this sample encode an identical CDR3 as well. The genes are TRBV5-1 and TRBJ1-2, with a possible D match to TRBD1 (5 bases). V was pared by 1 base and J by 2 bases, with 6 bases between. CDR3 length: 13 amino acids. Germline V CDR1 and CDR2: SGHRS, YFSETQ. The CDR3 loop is CASSLSGNYGYTF. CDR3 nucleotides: TGCGCCAGCAGCTTGTCAGGGAACTATGGCTACACCTTC.

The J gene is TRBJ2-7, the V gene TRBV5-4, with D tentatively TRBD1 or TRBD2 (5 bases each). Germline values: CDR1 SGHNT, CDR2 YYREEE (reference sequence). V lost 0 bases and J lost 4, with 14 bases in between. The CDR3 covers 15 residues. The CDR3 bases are TGTGCCAGCAGCTTGGGGGTAGGGACGCTATACGAGCAGTACTTC. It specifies CASSLGVGTLYEQYF.